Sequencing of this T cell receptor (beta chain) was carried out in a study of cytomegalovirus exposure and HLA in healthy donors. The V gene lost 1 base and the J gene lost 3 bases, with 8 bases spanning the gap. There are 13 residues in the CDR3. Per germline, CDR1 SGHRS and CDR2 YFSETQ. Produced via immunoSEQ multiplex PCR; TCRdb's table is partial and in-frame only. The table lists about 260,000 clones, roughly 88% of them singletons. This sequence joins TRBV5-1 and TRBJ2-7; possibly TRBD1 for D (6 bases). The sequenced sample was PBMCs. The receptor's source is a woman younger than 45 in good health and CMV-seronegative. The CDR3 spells CASSLNRDYEQYF. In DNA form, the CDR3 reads TGCGCCAGCAGCTTGAACAGGGACTACGAGCAGTACTTC.